This T cell receptor (beta chain) stems from a study of T-cell reconstitution after alpha-beta-depleted transplantation in children. Broader study findings: After one year, T-cell counts and TCRbeta diversity mostly came from new T cells. Approximately two months post-transplant, alpha-beta T cells reportedly originated from several hundred expanded graft clones.

Germline V gives CDR1 SQVTM, CDR2 ANQGSEA. Trimming pared 0 bases from V and 9 bases from J, leaving 9 bases between. The CDR3 runs to 12 residues. The TCRbeta library incorporated unique molecular identifiers. TCRdb independently ran MiXCR on the PCR reads; one entry per CDR3 protein. The sample shows around 490,000 distinct CDR3 sequences, 10% to 12% of them seen only once. This clonotype was recorded a few times. Its specificity is not known. The sample consisted of PBMCs, mostly from graft donor cells, taken 180 days after TCRalphabeta/CD19-depleted stem cell transplant. The gene calls are TRBV29-1 and TRBJ2-4; D unresolved. This clonotype was sampled from a female patient between 2 and 15 years old who had a stem cell transplant for aplastic anemia, so the T cells may come from the graft donor. The CDR3 sequence is CSVEETSPIQYF. The CDR3 DNA is TGCAGCGTTGAAGAGACCAGTCCCATTCAGTACTTC.